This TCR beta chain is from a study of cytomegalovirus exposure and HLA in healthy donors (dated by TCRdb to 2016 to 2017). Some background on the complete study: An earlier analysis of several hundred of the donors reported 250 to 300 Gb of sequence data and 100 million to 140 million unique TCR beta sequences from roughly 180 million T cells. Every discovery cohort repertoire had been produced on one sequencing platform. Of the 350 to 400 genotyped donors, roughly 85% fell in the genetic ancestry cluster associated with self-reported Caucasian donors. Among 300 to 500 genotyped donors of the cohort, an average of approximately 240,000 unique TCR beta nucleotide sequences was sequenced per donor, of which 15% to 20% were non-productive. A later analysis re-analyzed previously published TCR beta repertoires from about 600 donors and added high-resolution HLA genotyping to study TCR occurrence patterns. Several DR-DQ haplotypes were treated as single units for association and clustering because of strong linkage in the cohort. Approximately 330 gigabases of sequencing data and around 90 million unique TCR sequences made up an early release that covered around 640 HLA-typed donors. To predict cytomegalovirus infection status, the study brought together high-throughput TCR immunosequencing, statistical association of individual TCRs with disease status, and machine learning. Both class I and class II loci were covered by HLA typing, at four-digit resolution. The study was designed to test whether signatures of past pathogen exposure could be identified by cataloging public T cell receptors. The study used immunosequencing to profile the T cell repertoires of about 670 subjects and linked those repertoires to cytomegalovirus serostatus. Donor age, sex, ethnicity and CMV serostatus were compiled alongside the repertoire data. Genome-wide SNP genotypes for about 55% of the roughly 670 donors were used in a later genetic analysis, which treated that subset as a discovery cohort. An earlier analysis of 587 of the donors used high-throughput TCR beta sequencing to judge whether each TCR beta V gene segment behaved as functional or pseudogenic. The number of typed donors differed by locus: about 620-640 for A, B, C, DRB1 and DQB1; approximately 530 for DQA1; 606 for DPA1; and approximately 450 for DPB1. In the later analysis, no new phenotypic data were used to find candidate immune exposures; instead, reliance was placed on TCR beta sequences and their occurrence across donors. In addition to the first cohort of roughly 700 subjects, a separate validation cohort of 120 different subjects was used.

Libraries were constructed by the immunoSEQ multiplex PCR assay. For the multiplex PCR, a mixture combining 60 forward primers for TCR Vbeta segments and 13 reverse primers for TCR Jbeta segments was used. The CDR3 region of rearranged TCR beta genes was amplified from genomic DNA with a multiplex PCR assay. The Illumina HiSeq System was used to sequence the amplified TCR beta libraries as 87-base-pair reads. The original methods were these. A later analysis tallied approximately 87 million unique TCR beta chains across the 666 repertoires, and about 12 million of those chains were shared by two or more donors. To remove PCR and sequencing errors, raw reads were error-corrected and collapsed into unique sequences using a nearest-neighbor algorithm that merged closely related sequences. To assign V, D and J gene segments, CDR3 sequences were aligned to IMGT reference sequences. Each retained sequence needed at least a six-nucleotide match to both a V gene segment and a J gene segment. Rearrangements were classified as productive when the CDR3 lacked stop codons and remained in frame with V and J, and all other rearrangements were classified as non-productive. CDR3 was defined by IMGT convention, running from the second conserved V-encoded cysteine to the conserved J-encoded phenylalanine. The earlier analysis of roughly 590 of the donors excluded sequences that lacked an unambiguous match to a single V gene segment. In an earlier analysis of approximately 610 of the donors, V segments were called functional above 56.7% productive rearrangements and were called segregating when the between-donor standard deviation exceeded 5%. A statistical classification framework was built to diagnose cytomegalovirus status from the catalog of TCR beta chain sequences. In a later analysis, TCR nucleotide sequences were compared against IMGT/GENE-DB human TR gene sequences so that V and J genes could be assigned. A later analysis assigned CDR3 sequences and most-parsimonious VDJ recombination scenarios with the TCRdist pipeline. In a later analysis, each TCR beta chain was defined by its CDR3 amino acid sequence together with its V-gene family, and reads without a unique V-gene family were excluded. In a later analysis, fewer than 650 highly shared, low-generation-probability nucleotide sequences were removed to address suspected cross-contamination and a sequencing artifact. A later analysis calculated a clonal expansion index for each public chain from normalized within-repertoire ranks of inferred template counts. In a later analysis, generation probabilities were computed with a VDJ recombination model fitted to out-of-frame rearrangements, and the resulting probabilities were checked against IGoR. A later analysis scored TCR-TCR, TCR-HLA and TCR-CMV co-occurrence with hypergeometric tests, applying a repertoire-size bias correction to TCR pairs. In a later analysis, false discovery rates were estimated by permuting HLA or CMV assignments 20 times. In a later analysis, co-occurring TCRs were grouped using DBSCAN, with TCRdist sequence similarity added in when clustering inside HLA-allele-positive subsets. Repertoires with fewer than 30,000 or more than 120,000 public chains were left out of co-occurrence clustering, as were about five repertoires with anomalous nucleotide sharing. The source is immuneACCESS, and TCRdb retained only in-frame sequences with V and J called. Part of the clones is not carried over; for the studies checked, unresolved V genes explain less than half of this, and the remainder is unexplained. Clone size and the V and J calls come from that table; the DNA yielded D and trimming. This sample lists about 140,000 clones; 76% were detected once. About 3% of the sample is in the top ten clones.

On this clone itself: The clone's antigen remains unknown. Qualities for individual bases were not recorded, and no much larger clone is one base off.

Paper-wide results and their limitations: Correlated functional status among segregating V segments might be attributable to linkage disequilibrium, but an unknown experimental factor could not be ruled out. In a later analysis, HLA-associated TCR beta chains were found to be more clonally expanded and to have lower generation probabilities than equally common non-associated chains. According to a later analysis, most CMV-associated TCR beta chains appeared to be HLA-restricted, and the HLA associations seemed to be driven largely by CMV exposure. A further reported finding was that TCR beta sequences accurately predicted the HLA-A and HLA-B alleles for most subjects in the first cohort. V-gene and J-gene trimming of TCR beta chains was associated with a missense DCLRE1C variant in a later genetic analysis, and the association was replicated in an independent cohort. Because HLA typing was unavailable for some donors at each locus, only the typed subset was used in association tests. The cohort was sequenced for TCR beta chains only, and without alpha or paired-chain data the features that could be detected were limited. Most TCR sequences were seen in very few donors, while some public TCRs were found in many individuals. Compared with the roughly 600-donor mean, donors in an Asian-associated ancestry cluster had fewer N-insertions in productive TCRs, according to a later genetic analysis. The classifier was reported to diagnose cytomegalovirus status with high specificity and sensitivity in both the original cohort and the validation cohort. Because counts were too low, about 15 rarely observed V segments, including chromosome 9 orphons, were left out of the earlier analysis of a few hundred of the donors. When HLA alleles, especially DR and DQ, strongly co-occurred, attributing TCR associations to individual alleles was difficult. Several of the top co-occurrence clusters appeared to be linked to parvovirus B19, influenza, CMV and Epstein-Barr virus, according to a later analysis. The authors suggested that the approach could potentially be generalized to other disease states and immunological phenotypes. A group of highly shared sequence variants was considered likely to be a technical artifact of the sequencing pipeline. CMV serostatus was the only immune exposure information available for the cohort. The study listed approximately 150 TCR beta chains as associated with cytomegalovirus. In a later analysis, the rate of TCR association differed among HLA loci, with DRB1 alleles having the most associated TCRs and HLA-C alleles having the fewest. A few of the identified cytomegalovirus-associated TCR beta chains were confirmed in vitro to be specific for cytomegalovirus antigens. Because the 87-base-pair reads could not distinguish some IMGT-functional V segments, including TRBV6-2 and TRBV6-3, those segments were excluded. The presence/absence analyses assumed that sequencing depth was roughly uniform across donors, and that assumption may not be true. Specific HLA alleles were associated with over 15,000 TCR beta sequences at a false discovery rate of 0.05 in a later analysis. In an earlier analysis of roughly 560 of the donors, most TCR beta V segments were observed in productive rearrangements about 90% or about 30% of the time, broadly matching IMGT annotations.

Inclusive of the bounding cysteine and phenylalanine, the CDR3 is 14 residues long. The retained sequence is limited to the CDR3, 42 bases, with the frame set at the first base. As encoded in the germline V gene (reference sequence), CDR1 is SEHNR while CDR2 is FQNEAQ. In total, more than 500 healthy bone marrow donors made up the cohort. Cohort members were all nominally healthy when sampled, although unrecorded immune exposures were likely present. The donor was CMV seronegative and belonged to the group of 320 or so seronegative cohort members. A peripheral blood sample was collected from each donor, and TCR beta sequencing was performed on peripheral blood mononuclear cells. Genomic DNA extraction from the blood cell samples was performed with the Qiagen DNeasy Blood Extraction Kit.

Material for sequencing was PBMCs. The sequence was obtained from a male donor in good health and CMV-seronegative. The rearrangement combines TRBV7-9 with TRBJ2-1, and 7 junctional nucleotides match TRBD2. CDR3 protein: CSIPVREPYNEQFF. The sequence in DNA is TGTTCCATCCCCGTGCGGGAGCCCTACAATGAGCAGTTCTTC.